The 8 T cell receptor beta chains below come from one sample, sequenced in a study of CD8 T cells in ankylosing spondylitis. MiXCR, applied by TCRdb to the 5' RACE reads, yields one record per CDR3 protein. The table lists 250,000 or so distinct CDR3 sequences, roughly a tenth of them singletons. The sequenced material came from blood, either unsorted or a sorted T cell fraction (not recorded which). The receptors here all came from a male donor with ankylosing spondylitis or in good health (not recorded which).

The chain employs TRBV10-3 and TRBJ1-4, with D unclear. The CDR3 is 12 residues long. Germline lookup yields CDR1 ENHRY and CDR2 SYGVKD. V dropped 6 bases and J dropped 10 bases, with 12 bases sitting between them. The CDR3 coding sequence is TGTGCCATCAGCGACGACGCGGGAAAACTGTTTTTT. Translation: CAISDDAGKLFF.

This clonotype came up many times. V and J are TRBV27 and TRBJ2-3; no definite D call. The germline V gene encodes CDR1 MNHEY and CDR2 SMNVEV (reference sequence). The V and J ends lost 5 bases and 6 bases respectively, with 12 bases between them. The CDR3 is 13 amino acids. CDR3: CASSTLLRDTQYF. As DNA, the CDR3 is TGTGCCAGCAGTACCCTCTTAAGGGATACGCAGTATTTT.

This clonotype has ten or more counts. V and J are TRBV6-6 and TRBJ2-7; 7 nucleotides align to TRBD1. The CDR3 runs 13 residues. Trimming at V came to 6 bases and at J to 0 bases, leaving 2 bases not matched to a gene. CDR1 and CDR2 from the germline V gene are MNHNY and SVGAGI (reference sequence). The CDR3 DNA follows: TGTGCCAGCAGCTACAGGGGCTCCTACGAGCAGTACTTC. Translation gives CASSYRGSYEQYF.

This clonotype was observed many times. The chain joins TRBV20-1 to TRBJ2-1, with a tentative D call TRBD2 (7 bases). Trimming shortened V by 0 bases and J by 7 bases, and 22 bases separated the two germline ends. The CDR3 has 17 amino acids. The germline gives CDR1 DFQATT, CDR2 SNEGSKA (reference sequence). The DNA for the CDR3 is TGCAGTGCTAGAGATCGAAGAAGCGGGACAAAGCTTAATGAGCAGTTCTTC. This encodes CSARDRRSGTKLNEQFF.

This clonotype was seen at least ten times. Here the CDR3 reads CASSSTGGGYGYTF. The CDR3 coding sequence is TGCGCCAGCAGCTCGACAGGGGGAGGATATGGCTACACCTTC. V is TRBV5-1 and J is TRBJ1-2; 9 nucleotides match TRBD1. Germline CDR1 reads SGHRS; CDR2 reads YFSETQ. V gave up 3 bases and J gave up 5 bases; unmatched junction bases: 5. This CDR3 region has 14 residues.

This clonotype was counted many times. V and J are TRBV15 and TRBJ1-6; D is ambiguous. Germline V CDR1 and CDR2: LNHNV, YYDKDF (reference sequence). CDR3 size: 14 residues. V gave up 0 bases and J gave up 7 bases, with 7 bases separating them. CDR3 amino acids: CATSRDRGNSPLHF. CDR3 bases: TGTGCCACCAGCAGAGATCGAGGAAATTCACCCCTCCACTTT.

As regards this clonotype: A much larger clonotype is one base distant, so this may be a read error. The chain is built from TRBV10-3 and TRBJ2-5; 7 nucleotides align to TRBD1. Germline CDR1 and CDR2: ENHRY and SYGVKD. The length of the CDR3 is 13 residues. The CDR3, as DNA: TGTGTCATCAGCGGAACAGGGGAGGAGACCCAGTACTTC. This sequence encodes CVISGTGEETQYF.

This clonotype was seen a single time. The rearrangement links TRBV3-1 to TRBJ2-1; 10 nucleotides line up with TRBD2. The CDR3 length is 17 residues. CDR1 is LGHDT, CDR2 YNNKEL, per germline (reference sequence). Trimming took 5 bases from V and 5 from J; bases not matched to a gene: 12. The CDR3 loop reads CASSGGPSGRTHNEQFF. In nucleotides, the CDR3 is TGTGCCAGCAGCGGGGGGCCTAGCGGGAGAACGCACAATGAGCAGTTCTTC.